This T cell receptor beta chain came from a study of T-cell memory formation after mild COVID-19. Trimming stripped 0 bases from V and 7 bases from J, with 30 bases between. This CDR3 is 19 amino acids long. Germline-derived CDR1 and CDR2 are DFQATT and SNEGSKA (reference sequence). Concerning this clonotype itself: As yet, its antigen is unknown.

TCRdb recomputed calls from the 5' RACE reads with MiXCR, one row per CDR3 protein. Of under 300,000 distinct CDR3 sequences detected, 16% appear once; the ten largest clones hold approximately 3.5%. Study-level findings and limits: Mostly located in CM and EM were contracting CD4+ clones, with contracting CD8+ clones located in EMRA. Some clones that responded turned up in pre-infection memory, which suggests that cross-reactive memory joined in.

The receptor was derived from a man between 18 and 29 years old who had mild COVID-19 (a few samples of this study predate the infection). Cell type and time point are not known. The sample comprised PBMCs or a T cell subset sorted from them (not recorded which). The V and J genes are TRBV20-1 and TRBJ1-2, with a weak D call TRBD1 (5 bases). The CDR3 nucleotides are TGCAGTGCTAGAGATTGGCCAGGGTTTAGGGGATTACCTCCCAGTGGCTACACCTTC. The encoded protein is CSARDWPGFRGLPPSGYTF.